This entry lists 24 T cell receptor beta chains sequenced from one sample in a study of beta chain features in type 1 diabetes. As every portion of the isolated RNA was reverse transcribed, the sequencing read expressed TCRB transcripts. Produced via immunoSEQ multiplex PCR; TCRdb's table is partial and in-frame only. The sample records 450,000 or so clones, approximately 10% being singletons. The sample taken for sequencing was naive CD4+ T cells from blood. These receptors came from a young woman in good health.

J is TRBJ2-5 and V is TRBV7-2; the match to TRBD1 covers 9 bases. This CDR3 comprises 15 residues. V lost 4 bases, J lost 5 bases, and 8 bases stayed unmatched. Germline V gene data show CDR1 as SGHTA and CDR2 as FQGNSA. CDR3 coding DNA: TGTGCCAGCAGCTCCAACAGGGGGCTTGTGGAGACCCAGTACTTC. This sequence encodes CASSSNRGLVETQYF.

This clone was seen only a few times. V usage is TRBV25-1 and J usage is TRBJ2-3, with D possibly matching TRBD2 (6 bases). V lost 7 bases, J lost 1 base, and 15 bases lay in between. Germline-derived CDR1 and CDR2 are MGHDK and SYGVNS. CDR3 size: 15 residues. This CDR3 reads CASTGRSRGTDTQYF. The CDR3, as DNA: TGTGCCAGCACTGGGAGGAGTCGCGGCACAGATACGCAGTATTTT.

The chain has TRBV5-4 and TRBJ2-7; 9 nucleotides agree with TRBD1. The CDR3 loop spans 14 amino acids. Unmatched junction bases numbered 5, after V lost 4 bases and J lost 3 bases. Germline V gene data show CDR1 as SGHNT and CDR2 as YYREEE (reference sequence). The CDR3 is CASSPGQGIYEQYV. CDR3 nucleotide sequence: TGTGCCAGCAGCCCTGGACAGGGGATCTACGAGCAGTACGTC.

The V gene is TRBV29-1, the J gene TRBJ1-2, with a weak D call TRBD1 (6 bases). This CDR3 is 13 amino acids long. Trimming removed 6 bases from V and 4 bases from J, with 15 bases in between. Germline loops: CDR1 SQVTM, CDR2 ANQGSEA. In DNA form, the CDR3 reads TGCAGCGTGGCACGGGGGCCAGCCTATGGCTACACCTTC. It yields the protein CSVARGPAYGYTF. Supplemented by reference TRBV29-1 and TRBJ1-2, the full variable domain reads SAVISQKPSRDICQRGTSLTIQCQVDSQVTMMFWYRQQPGQSLTLIATANQGSEATYESGFVIDKFPISRPNLTFSTLTVSNMSPEDSSIYLCSVARGPAYGYTFGSGTRLTVV.

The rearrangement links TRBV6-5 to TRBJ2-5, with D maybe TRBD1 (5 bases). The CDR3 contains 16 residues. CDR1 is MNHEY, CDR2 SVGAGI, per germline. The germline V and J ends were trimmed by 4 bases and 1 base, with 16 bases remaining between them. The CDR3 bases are TGTGCCAGCAGTTCCCAGCAGGGCAGCATCCAAGAGACCCAGTACTTC. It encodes CASSSQQGSIQETQYF.

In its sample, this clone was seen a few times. The CDR3: CASSLEWGANVLTF. CDR3 DNA sequence: TGTGCCAGCAGCTTAGAGTGGGGGGCCAACGTCCTGACTTTC. The gene calls are TRBV7-2 and TRBJ2-6; D gene unclear. Trimming removed 1 base from V and 4 bases from J, with 5 bases in between. The CDR3 is made up of 14 amino acids. The germline V gene has CDR1 SGHTA and CDR2 FQGNSA.

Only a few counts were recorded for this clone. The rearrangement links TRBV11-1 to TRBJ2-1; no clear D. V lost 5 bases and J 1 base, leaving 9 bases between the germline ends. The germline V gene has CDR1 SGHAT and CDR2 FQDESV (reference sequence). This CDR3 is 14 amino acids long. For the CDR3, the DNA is TGTGCCAGCAGCGGTACGATATCCTACAATGAGCAGTTCTTC. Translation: CASSGTISYNEQFF. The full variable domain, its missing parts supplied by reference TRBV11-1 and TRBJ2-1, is EAEVAQSPRYKITEKSQAVAFWCDPISGHATLYWYRQILGQGPELLVQFQDESVVDDSQLPKDRFSAERLKGVDSTLKIQPAELGDSAMYLCASSGTISYNEQFFGPGTRLTVL.

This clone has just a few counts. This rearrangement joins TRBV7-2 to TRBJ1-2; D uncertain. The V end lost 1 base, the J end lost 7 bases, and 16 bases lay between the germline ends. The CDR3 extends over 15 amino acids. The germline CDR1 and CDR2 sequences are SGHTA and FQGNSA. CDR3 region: CASSLGIQSISGYTF. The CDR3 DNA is TGTGCCAGCAGCTTAGGGATTCAATCTATCTCTGGCTACACCTTC.

For the CDR3, the DNA is TGTGCCAGCAGCCAAGTTCGCGGGAACGACGAGCAGTACTTC. Its protein product is CASSQVRGNDEQYF. The chain joins TRBV14 to TRBJ2-7; the D gene is possibly TRBD2 (6 bases). V lost 1 base and J lost 5, with 12 bases in between. CDR1 SGHDN and CDR2 FVKESK come from the germline V gene. The CDR3 is 14 amino acids.

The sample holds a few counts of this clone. The CDR3 protein is CASSDPGQGSYEQYF. CDR3 bases: TGTGCCAGCAGTGATCCGGGACAGGGGTCCTACGAGCAGTACTTC. This chain links TRBV25-1 with TRBJ2-7; 10 bases align to TRBD1. Trimming cost V 3 bases and J 1 base; bases outside gene matches: 3. The CDR3 covers 15 residues. Germline CDR1 reads MGHDK; CDR2 reads SYGVNS.

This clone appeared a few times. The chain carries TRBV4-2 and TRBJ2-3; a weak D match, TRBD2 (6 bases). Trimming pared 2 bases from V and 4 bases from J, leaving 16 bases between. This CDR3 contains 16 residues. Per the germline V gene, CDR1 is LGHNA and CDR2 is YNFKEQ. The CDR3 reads CASSQRAGIVADTQYF. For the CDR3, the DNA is TGTGCCAGCAGCCAACGAGCGGGCATAGTGGCAGATACGCAGTATTTT.

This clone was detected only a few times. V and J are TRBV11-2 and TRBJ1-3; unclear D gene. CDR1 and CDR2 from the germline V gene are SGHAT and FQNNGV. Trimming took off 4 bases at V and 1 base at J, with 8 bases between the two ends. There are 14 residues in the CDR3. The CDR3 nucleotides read TGTGCCAGCAGCTCACCTTGGTCTGGAAACACCATATATTTT. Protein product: CASSSPWSGNTIYF.

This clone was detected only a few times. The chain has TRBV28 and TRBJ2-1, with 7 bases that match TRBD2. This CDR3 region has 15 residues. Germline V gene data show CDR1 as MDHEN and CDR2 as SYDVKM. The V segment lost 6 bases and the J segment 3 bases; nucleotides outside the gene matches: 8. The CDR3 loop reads CASRGGGFLYNEQFF. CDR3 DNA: TGTGCCAGCAGGGGCGGGGGTTTCCTCTACAATGAGCAGTTCTTC.

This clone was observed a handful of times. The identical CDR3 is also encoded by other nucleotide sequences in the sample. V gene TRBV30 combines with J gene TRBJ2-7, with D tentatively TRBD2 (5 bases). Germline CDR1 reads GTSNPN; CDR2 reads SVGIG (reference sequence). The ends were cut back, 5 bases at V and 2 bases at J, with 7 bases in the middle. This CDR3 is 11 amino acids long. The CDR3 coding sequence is TGTGCCTGGGGGCGGGCCTACGAGCAGTACTTC. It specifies CAWGRAYEQYF.

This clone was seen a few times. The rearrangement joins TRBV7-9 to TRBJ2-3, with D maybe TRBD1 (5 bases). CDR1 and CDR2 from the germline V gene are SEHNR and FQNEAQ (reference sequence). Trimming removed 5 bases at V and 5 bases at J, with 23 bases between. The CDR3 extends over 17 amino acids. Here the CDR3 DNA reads TGTGCCAGCAGCCGACCTACGGGCGGACACCGCAGAGATACGCAGTATTTT. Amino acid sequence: CASSRPTGGHRRDTQYF.

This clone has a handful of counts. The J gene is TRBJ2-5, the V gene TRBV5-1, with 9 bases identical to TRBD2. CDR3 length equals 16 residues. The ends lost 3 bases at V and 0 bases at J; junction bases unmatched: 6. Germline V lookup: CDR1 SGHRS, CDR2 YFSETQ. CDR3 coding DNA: TGCGCCAGCAGCTCTTCTCTAGCGGGGTACCAAGAGACCCAGTACTTC. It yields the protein CASSSSLAGYQETQYF.

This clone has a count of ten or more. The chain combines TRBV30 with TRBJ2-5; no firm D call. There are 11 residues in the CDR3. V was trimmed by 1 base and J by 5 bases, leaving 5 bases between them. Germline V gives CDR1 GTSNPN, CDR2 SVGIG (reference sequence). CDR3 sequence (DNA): TGTGCCTGGAGTGAAATGGAGACCCAGTACTTC. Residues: CAWSEMETQYF.

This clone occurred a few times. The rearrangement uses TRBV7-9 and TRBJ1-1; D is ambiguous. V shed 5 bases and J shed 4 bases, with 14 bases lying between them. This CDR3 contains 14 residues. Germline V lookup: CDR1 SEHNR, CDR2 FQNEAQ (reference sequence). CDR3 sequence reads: CASSLVGESTEAFF. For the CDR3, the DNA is TGTGCCAGCAGCCTGGTCGGGGAGAGCACTGAAGCTTTCTTT.

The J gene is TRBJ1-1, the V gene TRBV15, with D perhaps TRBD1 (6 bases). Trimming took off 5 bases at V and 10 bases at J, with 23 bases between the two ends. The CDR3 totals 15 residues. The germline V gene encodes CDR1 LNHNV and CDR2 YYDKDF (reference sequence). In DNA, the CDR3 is TGTGCCACCAGCGGGACCAGGAAGGGGGATCCGGGAGCTTTCTTT. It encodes CATSGTRKGDPGAFF.

CDR3 nucleotide sequence: TGCGCCAGCAGCTTGGTGGCTAGCGACGAGACCCAGTACTTC. It yields the protein CASSLVASDETQYF. The chain employs TRBV5-1 and TRBJ2-5; perhaps TRBD2 as D (6 bases). The CDR3 sequence is 14 residues long. Germline V gene lookup returns CDR1 SGHRS and CDR2 YFSETQ. V lost 0 bases and J 5 bases, leaving 11 bases between the germline ends. Complete variable domain (other parts from reference TRBV5-1 and TRBJ2-5): KAGVTQTPRYLIKTRGQQVTLSCSPISGHRSVSWYQQTPGQGLQFLFEYFSETQRNKGNFPGRFSGRQFSNSRSEMNVSTLELGDSALYLCASSLVASDETQYFGPGTRLLVL.

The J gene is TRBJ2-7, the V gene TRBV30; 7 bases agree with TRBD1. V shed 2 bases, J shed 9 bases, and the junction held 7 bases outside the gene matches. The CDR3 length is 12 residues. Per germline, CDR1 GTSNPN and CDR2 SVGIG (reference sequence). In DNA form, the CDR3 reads TGTGCCTGGAGTCTGGGACAGCACGGGCAGTACTTC. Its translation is CAWSLGQHGQYF.

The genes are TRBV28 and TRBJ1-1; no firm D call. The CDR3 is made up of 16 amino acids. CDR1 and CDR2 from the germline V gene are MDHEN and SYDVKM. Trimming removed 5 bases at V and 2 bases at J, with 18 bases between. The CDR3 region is CASSPMTLLTNTEAFF. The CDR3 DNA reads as TGTGCCAGCAGTCCAATGACCCTGCTTACCAACACTGAAGCTTTCTTT.

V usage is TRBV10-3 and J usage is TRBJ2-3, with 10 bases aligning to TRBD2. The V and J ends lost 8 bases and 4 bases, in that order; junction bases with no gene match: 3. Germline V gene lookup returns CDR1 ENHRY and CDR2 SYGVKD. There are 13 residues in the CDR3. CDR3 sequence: CAIGAGGSDTQYF. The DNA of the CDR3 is TGTGCCATCGGAGCGGGAGGGTCAGATACGCAGTATTTT.

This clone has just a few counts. The CDR3 DNA follows: TGCAGCGTCCGGGCGGACCTCACAGATACGCAGTATTTT. Its translation: CSVRADLTDTQYF. This rearrangement joins TRBV29-1 to TRBJ2-3; D not certain. V lost 6 bases and J lost 2, with 12 bases in between. Germline CDR1 reads SQVTM; CDR2 reads ANQGSEA. This CDR3 has 13 residues.